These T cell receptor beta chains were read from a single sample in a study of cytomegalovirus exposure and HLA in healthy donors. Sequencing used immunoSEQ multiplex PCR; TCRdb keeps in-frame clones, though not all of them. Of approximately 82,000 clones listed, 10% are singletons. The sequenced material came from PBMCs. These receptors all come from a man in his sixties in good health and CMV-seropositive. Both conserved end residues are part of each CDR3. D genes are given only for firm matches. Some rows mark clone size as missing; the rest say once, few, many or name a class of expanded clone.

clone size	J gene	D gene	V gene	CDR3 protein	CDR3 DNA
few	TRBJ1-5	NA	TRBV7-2	CASSSRGGQPQHF	TGTGCCAGCAGCTCCAGGGGCGGTCAGCCCCAGCATTTT
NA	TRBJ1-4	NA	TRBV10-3	CAISESQVRGEKLFF	TGTGCCATCAGTGAGTCACAGGTCCGAGGCGAAAAACTGTTTTTT
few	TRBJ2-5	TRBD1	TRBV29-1	CSVEDGEGGRAQYF	TGCAGCGTTGAAGATGGCGAAGGGGGCCGGGCCCAGTACTTC
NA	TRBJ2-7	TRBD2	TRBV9	CASSVGVGGDYEQYF	TGTGCCAGCAGCGTAGGAGTGGGAGGGGACTACGAGCAGTACTTC
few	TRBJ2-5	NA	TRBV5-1	CASSLVRGQQETQYF	TGCGCCAGCAGCCTAGTGAGGGGACAACAAGAGACCCAGTACTTC
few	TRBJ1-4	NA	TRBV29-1	CSVEEQGREKLFF	TGCAGCGTTGAAGAACAGGGCCGTGAAAAACTGTTTTTT
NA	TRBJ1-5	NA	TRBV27	CASSLQGSNQPQHF	TGTGCCAGCAGTTTACAGGGGAGCAATCAGCCCCAGCATTTT
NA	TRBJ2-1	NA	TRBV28	CASGGSDRRSEQFF	TGTGCCAGCGGGGGGTCAGACCGGAGGAGTGAGCAGTTCTTC
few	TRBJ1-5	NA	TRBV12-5	CASGPGTDNQPQHF	TGTGCTAGTGGTCCGGGGACTGATAATCAGCCCCAGCATTTT
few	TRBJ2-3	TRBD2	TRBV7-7	CASSFGLAGGTDTQYF	TGTGCTAGCAGCTTTGGACTAGCGGGGGGGACAGATACGCAGTATTTT
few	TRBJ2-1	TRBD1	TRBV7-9	CASSLLGTGYYNEQFF	TGTGCCAGCAGCCTCCTTGGGACAGGATACTACAATGAGCAGTTCTTC
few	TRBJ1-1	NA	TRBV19	CASSTALAAEAFF	TGTGCCAGTAGCACCGCACTAGCAGCTGAAGCTTTCTTT
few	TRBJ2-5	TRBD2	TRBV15	CATSRSSGGAKETQYF	TGTGCCACCAGCAGGAGTAGCGGGGGGGCGAAAGAGACCCAGTACTTC
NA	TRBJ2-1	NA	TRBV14	CASRAYNEQFF	TGTGCCAGCAGAGCATACAATGAGCAGTTCTTC
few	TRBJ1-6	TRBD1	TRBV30	CASGQEGSPLHF	TGTGCCTCCGGACAGGAGGGCTCACCCCTCCACTTT
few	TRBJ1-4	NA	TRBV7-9	CASSPTTNEKLFF	TGTGCCAGCAGCCCAACAACTAATGAAAAACTGTTTTTT
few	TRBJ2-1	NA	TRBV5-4	CASSLAQEEQFF	TGTGCCAGCAGCTTGGCGCAGGAAGAGCAGTTCTTC
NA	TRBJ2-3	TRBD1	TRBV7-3	CASSHHFATGGVGDTQYF	TGTGCCAGCAGCCACCACTTCGCCACAGGGGGAGTGGGAGATACGCAGTATTTT
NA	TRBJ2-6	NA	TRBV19	CASSRQAGANVLTF	TGTGCCAGTAGTAGGCAGGCCGGGGCCAACGTCCTGACTTTC
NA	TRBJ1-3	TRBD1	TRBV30	CAWTQGISGNTIYF	TGTGCCTGGACACAGGGGATCTCTGGAAACACCATATATTTT
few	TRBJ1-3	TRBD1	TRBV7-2	CASSLPLTGGSGNTIYF	TGTGCCAGCAGCTTACCCTTAACAGGGGGCAGTGGAAACACCATATATTTT
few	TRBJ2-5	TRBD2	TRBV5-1	CASSLLTARGGRAGETQYF	TGCGCCAGCAGCTTGTTGACTGCCCGGGGCGGGAGGGCCGGGGAGACCCAGTACTTC
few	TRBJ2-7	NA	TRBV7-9	CASSRPGTYEQYF	TGTGCCAGCAGCCGCCCAGGGACCTACGAGCAGTACTTC
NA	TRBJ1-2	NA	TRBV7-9	CASSPGRNRDYGYTF	TGTGCCAGCAGCCCAGGACGTAACAGGGACTATGGCTACACCTTC
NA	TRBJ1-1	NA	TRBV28	CASSSPGEDTEAFF	TGTGCCAGCAGTTCCCCGGGAGAGGACACTGAAGCTTTCTTT
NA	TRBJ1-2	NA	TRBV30	CAWSVEYGYTF	TGTGCCTGGAGTGTAGAGTACGGCTACACCTTC
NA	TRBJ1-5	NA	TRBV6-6	CASSIIGGAGQPQHF	TGTGCCAGCAGCATTATTGGGGGCGCCGGTCAGCCCCAGCATTTT
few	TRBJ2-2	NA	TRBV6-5	CASSPRETGELFF	TGTGCCAGCAGCCCCAGGGAAACCGGGGAGCTGTTTTTT
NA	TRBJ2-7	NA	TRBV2	CASSELSPPGRDYEQYF	TGTGCCAGCAGTGAACTTAGCCCCCCCGGGAGAGACTACGAGCAGTACTTC
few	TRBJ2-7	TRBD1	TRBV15	CATSRDRGYEQYF	TGTGCCACCAGCAGGGACAGGGGCTACGAGCAGTACTTC
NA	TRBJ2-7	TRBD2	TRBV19	CASSIFTGGSYEQYF	TGTGCCAGTAGTATTTTTACGGGAGGTTCCTACGAGCAGTACTTC
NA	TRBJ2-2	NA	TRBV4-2	CASSRTPTGQANTGELFF	TGTGCCAGCAGCCGCACTCCCACGGGACAAGCGAACACCGGGGAGCTGTTTTTT
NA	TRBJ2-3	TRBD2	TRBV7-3	CASSFAGDGDTQYF	TGTGCCAGCAGCTTTGCGGGGGACGGAGATACGCAGTATTTT
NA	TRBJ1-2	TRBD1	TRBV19	CASTLGGGADGYTF	TGTGCCAGTACTCTCGGAGGGGGCGCAGATGGCTACACCTTC
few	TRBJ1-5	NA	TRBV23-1	CASSQSISGRTNQPQHF	TGCGCCAGCAGTCAATCGATTTCGGGGAGGACCAATCAGCCCCAGCATTTT
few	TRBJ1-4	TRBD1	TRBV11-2	CASSRDRGFEKLFF	TGTGCCAGCAGCCGGGACAGGGGTTTTGAAAAACTGTTTTTT
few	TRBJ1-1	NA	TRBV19	CASRDSGTEAFF	TGTGCAAGTAGGGATTCCGGGACTGAAGCTTTCTTT
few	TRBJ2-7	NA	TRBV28	CASRNLDSNSYEQYF	TGTGCCAGCCGGAACTTGGACAGCAATTCCTACGAGCAGTACTTC
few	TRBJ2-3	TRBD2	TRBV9	CASSALAGMGTDTQYF	TGTGCCAGCAGCGCCCTAGCGGGGATGGGCACAGATACGCAGTATTTT
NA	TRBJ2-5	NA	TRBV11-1	CASSFDREETQYF	TGTGCCAGCAGCTTTGACAGAGAAGAGACCCAGTACTTC
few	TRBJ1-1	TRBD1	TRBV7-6	CASSLSGTGVNTEAFF	TGTGCCAGCAGCTTATCGGGTACAGGGGTGAACACTGAAGCTTTCTTT
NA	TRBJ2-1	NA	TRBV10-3	CAISLQGYEQFF	TGTGCCATCAGTCTACAGGGCTATGAGCAGTTCTTC
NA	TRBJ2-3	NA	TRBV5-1	CASSEVKDITDTQYF	TGCGCCAGCAGCGAGGTTAAGGACATCACAGATACGCAGTATTTT
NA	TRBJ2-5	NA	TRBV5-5	CASRMDSQETQYF	TGTGCCAGCAGGATGGACAGCCAAGAGACCCAGTACTTC
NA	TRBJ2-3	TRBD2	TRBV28	CATSGLADTDTQYF	TGTGCCACCTCGGGACTAGCGGACACAGATACGCAGTATTTT
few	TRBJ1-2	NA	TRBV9	CASSGVGQNYGYTF	TGTGCCAGCAGCGGTGTTGGGCAGAACTATGGCTACACCTTC
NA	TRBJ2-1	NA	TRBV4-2	CASSPPGGVSLYNEQFF	TGTGCCAGCAGCCCTCCTGGAGGGGTCAGCCTGTACAATGAGCAGTTCTTC
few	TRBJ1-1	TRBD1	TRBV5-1	CASSPDRTNTEAFF	TGCGCCAGCAGCCCGGACAGGACGAACACTGAAGCTTTCTTT
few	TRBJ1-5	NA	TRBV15	CATSSYRANQPQHF	TGTGCCACCAGCAGCTACAGGGCCAATCAGCCCCAGCATTTT
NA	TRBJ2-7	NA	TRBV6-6	CASSPRQLDEQYF	TGTGCCAGCAGCCCTCGACAGTTGGACGAGCAGTACTTC
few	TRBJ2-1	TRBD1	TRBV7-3	CASSPGQSYNEQFF	TGTGCCAGCAGCCCGGGACAGTCCTACAATGAGCAGTTCTTC
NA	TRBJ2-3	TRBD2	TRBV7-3	CASSLRGTSGGAVDTQYF	TGTGCCAGCAGCTTAAGGGGGACTAGCGGGGGGGCCGTAGATACGCAGTATTTT
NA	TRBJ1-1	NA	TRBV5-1	CASSLASGGGAEAFF	TGCGCCAGCAGCTTGGCCTCGGGGGGCGGCGCTGAAGCTTTCTTT
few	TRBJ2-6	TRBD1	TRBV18	CASSPDREVDSGANVLTF	TGTGCCAGCTCACCGGACAGGGAGGTCGACTCTGGGGCCAACGTCCTGACTTTC
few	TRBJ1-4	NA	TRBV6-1	CASSEPGDSATNEKLFF	TGTGCCAGCAGTGAACCCGGGGATTCTGCAACTAATGAAAAACTGTTTTTT